Described below is a single T cell receptor (beta chain) sequence and its context. In this sample, this clonotype turned up many times. There is no known antigen for this receptor. No base quality values were provided; no much bigger clone lies one nucleotide off. This sample is part of a study of read filtering for tumor transcriptome and immune sequencing (dated by TCRdb to 2019 to 2021). Broadly, across the study: Of the patients in the cohort, approximately 17 were male and around 14 were female, and their mean age was approximately 66 years, with a range of roughly 40 to 80. Under revised international staging, about 8 patients fell into R-ISS I, some 15 into R-ISS II and about 7 into R-ISS III. Whole-transcriptome libraries were prepared with the TruSeq RNA Access Library Prep Kit after DNase treatment. TCR-region mapped reads per sample ranged from about 4.05 to 10.27 million with IR-seq versus only about 85 to 1,300 with RNA-seq. Using the same bone marrow samples, the study ran both targeted immune repertoire sequencing and bulk whole-transcriptome sequencing and then compared the TCR repertoires from each method. As a main aim, a read-filtering strategy for immune repertoire data was addressed, with the specific question being whether clonotypes supported by a single read should be removed.

Taken from cysteine to phenylalanine, the CDR3 has 14 residues. Of the read, only the CDR3 DNA is kept; its 42 bases are in frame from base 1. CDR1 and CDR2 (SGHVS, FQNEAQ) derive from the germline V gene. Trimmed from V: 5 bases; trimmed from J: 3 bases; junction bases lacking a gene match: 2. Points the paper makes about the study in general: Removing single-read clonotypes increased the correlation between IR-seq and RNA-seq shared clonotype proportions. The sorted CD138-negative fraction was composed of a mixed bone marrow immune population rather than of purified T cells. Compared with RNA-seq, IR-seq captured clonotypes at much greater depth and more reliably, and a smaller IR-seq throughput was enough to identify most of the shared clonotypes. Single-read clonotypes made up about 87% of clonotypes but roughly 3.2% of total reads in IR-seq, and less than 75% of clonotypes and around 45% of reads in RNA-seq.

Every patient had bone marrow sampled at the time of active disease. Ficoll-Hypaque density gradient centrifugation was used to isolate bone marrow mononuclear cells. CD138-negative cells were obtained by negative selection after labeling with CD138 magnetic microbeads on a MACS separator, removing myeloma plasma cells. Flow cytometry on an Attune NxT with CD138 antibodies was used to check the purity of the isolated cells. Total RNA was extracted with TRIzol reagent and quantified with a NanoDrop spectrophotometer. Paired RNA-seq and IR-seq were performed on the CD138-negative bone marrow sample of each patient. TCR libraries were constructed from about 400 ng RNA using the Immunoverse kit, and molecular barcoded adaptors covering alpha/delta and beta/gamma chains were employed. TCR library preparation was performed with the same RNA that was used for transcriptome sequencing. Sequencing of the TCR libraries was done on an Illumina HiSeq 4000 with 2 x 150 cycles. The original methods were these. Using MiXCR, which included quality filtering and error correction, TCR reads were aligned to human V, D, J and C references and then assembled into CDR3 clonotypes. Clonotype counts and gene usage diversity were analyzed with the tcR package in R. For inspection of raw mapping reads, RNA-seq reads were mapped by STAR aligner version 2.5.3a onto GRCh37 of the human genome. To test the effect of sequencing depth on detected clonotypes, IR-seq fastq files were randomly downsampled using Seqtk 1.3. Clones were called with MiXCR by TCRdb after fastp trimmed the public reads at Q25, and only in-frame beta chains were retained. Each entry merges the rows of one CDR3 protein and shows their most common DNA and genes. The V and J calls reflect TCRdb's pipeline rather than the authors' work. The sample yields approximately 150,000 distinct CDR3 sequences; 13% were counted once. In total, the top ten clones hold just under 8.5% of the sample.

The sequence links TRBV7-8 to TRBJ2-2, with TRBD1 matching 8 junction bases. The sequenced sample consisted of a population of CD138-negative cells sorted from bone marrow. The cell subset or site label, as the study defines it: bone marrow mononuclear cells depleted of CD138+ plasma/myeloma cells by negative magnetic selection. The source is a donor at least 40 years old with multiple myeloma. DNA sequence: TGTGCCAGCAGCCCACAGGGGGACACCGGGGAGCTGTTTTTT. This sequence encodes CASSPQGDTGELFF.